This T cell receptor (beta chain) was documented in a study of blood T cell repertoires in COVID-19. This clone was observed a single time. Libraries were prepared by immunoSEQ multiplex PCR; TCRdb keeps only in-frame clonotypes and omits some of them. The sample yields 180,000 or so clones, roughly nine tenths seen once. After removal of 5 bases from V and 3 bases from J, the junction contained 10 bases not matched to a gene. The CDR3 loop spans 15 amino acids. Germline V gives CDR1 SGHRS, CDR2 YFSETQ. The sequence came from a man aged 35-49 years with acute or convalescent COVID-19. V usage is TRBV5-1 and J usage is TRBJ1-1; 7 bases fit TRBD1. The sample consisted of peripheral blood. The CDR3 nucleotides read TGCGCCAGCAGGCTGATCCCAGGGGGAGACACTGAAGCTTTCTTT. Protein sequence: CASRLIPGGDTEAFF.